These 4 T cell receptor beta chains came from one sample sequenced in a study of cytomegalovirus exposure and HLA in healthy donors. Vbeta (60) and Jbeta (13) primers were used in the PCR. The method was immunoSEQ multiplex PCR; TCRdb's version includes in-frame clones alone and lacks a portion of them. The sample totals 200,000 or so clones. The sample consisted of PBMCs. These TCRs come from a boy between 10 and 17 years old in good health and CMV-seronegative.

This chain joins TRBV2 and TRBJ1-1; D uncertain. This CDR3 has 14 residues. Looked up from germline, CDR1 is SNHLY and CDR2 is FYNNEI. V lost 6 bases to trimming and J lost 1 base, with 12 bases between them. The CDR3 reads CASRVAGSNTEAFF. DNA for the CDR3: TGTGCCAGCAGGGTGGCAGGCTCGAACACTGAAGCTTTCTTT.

V gene TRBV19 combines with J gene TRBJ1-1; D perhaps matches TRBD1 (5 bases). The germline V gene has CDR1 LNHDA and CDR2 SQIVND (reference sequence). The CDR3 length is 14 residues. V lost 9 bases and J 1 base, leaving 15 bases between the germline ends. The CDR3 spells CASFGGLPNTEAFF. CDR3 nucleotides: TGTGCCAGCTTTGGGGGGTTACCGAACACTGAAGCTTTCTTT.

V usage is TRBV6-4 and J usage is TRBJ2-3, with D possibly matching TRBD2 (7 bases). Germline loops: CDR1 MRHNA, CDR2 SNTAGT. This CDR3 spans 15 amino acids. Trimming stripped 2 bases from V and 4 bases from J, with 13 bases between. As DNA, the CDR3 is TGTGCCAGCAGTGACAGGGGGGGGGCCGCAGATACGCAGTATTTT. It encodes CASSDRGGAADTQYF.

The gene calls are TRBV25-1 and TRBJ2-2; possible D gene TRBD1, 6 bases. The CDR3 extends over 14 amino acids. Per the germline V gene, CDR1 is MGHDK and CDR2 is SYGVNS. Trimming left V 7 bases short and J 6 bases short, with 15 bases between. The CDR3 DNA reads as TGTGCCAGCACCCAAACAGGGATGGCCGGGGAGCTGTTTTTT. Translating it yields CASTQTGMAGELFF.